A selection of T cell receptor beta chains follows, all from one sample in a study of Graves' ophthalmopathy and Graves' hyperthyroidism. Using its own MiXCR run on the multiplex PCR reads, TCRdb lists one record per CDR3 protein. The repertoire includes roughly 380,000 distinct CDR3 sequences, 15% of them detected once, and approximately 7% sits in the top ten. Sample: peripheral blood. Receptors were obtained from a woman under 30 with stable Graves' hyperthyroidism. Each CDR3 is given with its conserved first and last residue. A D gene is named only where the DNA matches it firmly. Clone size is stated in some rows and not others, as once, few, many or a class when expanded.

CASSSQDVRGTEAFF	TGTGCCAGCAGCTCTCAGGATGTGAGGGGCACTGAAGCTTTCTTT	TRBV7-6	TRBJ1-1	many	.
CASSPGQGRDGYTF	TGTGCCAGCAGTCCGGGACAGGGGAGGGATGGCTACACCTTC	TRBV6-1	TRBJ1-2	many	TRBD1
CASSLTPAKGRLRTWYGYTF	TGTGCCAGCAGTTTAACCCCCGCAAAGGGGCGGCTACGGACATGGTATGGCTACACCTTC	TRBV12-3/TRBV12-4	TRBJ1-2	.	.
CASSLVLWTVKTETQYF	TGTGCCAGCAGCTTAGTTCTGTGGACAGTCAAGACAGAGACCCAGTACTTC	TRBV11-1	TRBJ2-5	many	.
CASSEGSGIGNQPQHF	TGTGCCAGCAGTGAAGGGTCCGGAATAGGCAATCAGCCCCAGCATTTT	TRBV6-1	TRBJ1-5	many	.
CASSSEWRQNYGYTF	TGTGCCAGCAGCTCAGAGTGGCGACAGAACTATGGCTACACCTTC	TRBV7-9	TRBJ1-2	many	.
CAISDQGGGTTEAFF	TGTGCCATCAGTGACCAGGGTGGGGGGACGACTGAAGCTTTCTTT	TRBV10-3	TRBJ1-1	many	.
CASSLGGARALDTEAFF	TGTGCCAGCAGTTTAGGCGGGGCGCGGGCTCTGGACACTGAAGCTTTCTTT	TRBV12-3/TRBV12-4	TRBJ1-1	many	.
CASSLDWDGYTF	TGTGCCAGTAGTTTGGACTGGGATGGCTACACCTTC	TRBV19	TRBJ1-2	few	.
CASSLWAGFFETQYF	TGTGCCAGCAGCTTATGGGCAGGTTTTTTCGAGACCCAGTACTTC	TRBV7-2	TRBJ2-5	many	.
CASNPTGTGVGYTF	TGTGCCAGCAACCCTACCGGGACAGGGGTTGGCTACACCTTC	TRBV12-3/TRBV12-4	TRBJ1-2	many	TRBD1
CASSSLTGGNTEAFF	TGTGCCAGCAGTTCCCTTACAGGGGGCAACACTGAAGCTTTCTTT	TRBV27	TRBJ1-1	many	TRBD1
CVSSERGIGHLGPYGYTF	TGTGTCAGCAGTGAGAGAGGGATTGGTCACCTGGGGCCGTATGGCTACACCTTC	TRBV6-1	TRBJ1-2	many	.
CASSGGRWLYEQYF	TGTGCCAGCAGTGGGGGGAGATGGCTATACGAGCAGTACTTC	TRBV6-1	TRBJ2-7	.	.
CVSSQDHGGGDSPLHF	TGTGTCAGCAGCCAAGATCACGGGGGGGGGGATTCACCCCTCCACTTT	TRBV3-1	TRBJ1-6	.	.
CASRPDRATEAFF	TGTGCCAGCAGACCTGACAGGGCTACTGAAGCTTTCTTT	TRBV12-3/TRBV12-4	TRBJ1-1	many	TRBD1
CASSSRRGNQPQHF	TGTGCCAGCAGCTCTCGACGTGGCAATCAGCCCCAGCATTTT	TRBV7-2	TRBJ1-5	.	.
CASSLLATPANVLTF	TGTGCCAGCAGCTTATTGGCGACTCCGGCCAACGTCCTGACTTTC	TRBV7-9	TRBJ2-6	many	.
CSATQGRSNQPQHF	TGCAGTGCTACCCAGGGTAGAAGCAATCAGCCCCAGCATTTT	TRBV20-1	TRBJ1-5	many	.
CASSQPTGGDGSTIYF	TGCGCCAGCAGCCAGCCGACAGGCGGGGATGGAAGCACCATATATTTT	TRBV4-3	TRBJ1-3	.	.
CRGYQKGEAFF	TGCAGGGGTTACCAAAAGGGAGAAGCTTTCTTT	TRBV20-1	TRBJ1-1	many	.
CASRQVTGVSNQPQHF	TGTGCCAGTAGACAGGTGACGGGGGTAAGCAATCAGCCCCAGCATTTT	TRBV19	TRBJ1-5	many	.
CASSLALSTDTQYF	TGTGCCAGCAGCTTAGCGCTTAGCACAGATACGCAGTATTTT	TRBV7-9	TRBJ2-3	few	.
CASSENRAISYEQYF	TGTGCCAGCAGTGAAAACAGGGCGATCTCCTACGAGCAGTACTTC	TRBV6-1	TRBJ2-7	many	.
CASSQEIWGSYEQYF	TGTGCCAGCAGCCAAGAAATTTGGGGGTCCTACGAGCAGTACTTC	TRBV14	TRBJ2-7	few	.
CASSQATGSGTEAFF	TGTGCCAGCAGCCAAGCCACAGGGAGTGGCACTGAAGCTTTCTTT	TRBV3-1	TRBJ1-1	few	.
CASIPAGGKTQYF	TGTGCCAGTATCCCGGCAGGAGGGAAGACCCAGTACTTC	TRBV19	TRBJ2-5	many	.
CASSQGTANEKLFF	TGTGCCAGCTCACAGGGGACAGCTAATGAAAAACTGTTTTTT	TRBV18	TRBJ1-4	.	TRBD1